The source of this T cell receptor (beta chain) is a study of cytomegalovirus exposure and HLA in healthy donors. This clone was recorded only once. V was clipped by 4 bases and J by 3 bases; unmatched bases: 15. The germline CDR1 and CDR2 sequences are SGHAT and FQNNGV. The CDR3 runs to 19 residues. PCR amplification relied on 60 Vbeta primers (plus 13 Jbeta primers). Libraries were prepared by immunoSEQ multiplex PCR; TCRdb keeps only in-frame clonotypes and omits some of them. The table shows 55,000 to 80,000 clones, with approximately 77% occurring only once. The rearrangement links TRBV11-2 to TRBJ1-2, with TRBD1 matching 12 bases. The sequence was collected from a woman in her 30s in good health and CMV-seropositive. The sample comprised PBMCs. CDR3 sequence (DNA): TGTGCCAGCAGCTCCTTTCCCAGGGGACAGGGGGCGTCGGACTATGGCTACACCTTC. This encodes CASSSFPRGQGASDYGYTF.